Listed below are T cell receptor beta chains from one sample, sequenced in a study of vaccination effects on CD4 cells after COVID-19. No antigen has been assigned to these receptors. Clones were read by immunoSEQ multiplex PCR, and TCRdb kept only the in-frame ones, dropping some. The table has 20,000 to 30,000 clones, about 77% seen once; the top ten hold about 19%. Here the sequenced sample was CD4+ T cells from PBMCs cultured with HCoV-NL63 spike peptides, taken before COVID-19 vaccination. These receptor sequences come from a human donor who had a prior SARS-CoV-2 infection. Each CDR3 is given with its conserved first and last residue. D genes are given only for firm matches. The size field is filled for only some rows; it gives once, few, many or a size class.

J: TRBJ2-1
V: TRBV11-3
length: 16
size: -
D: TRBD2
DNA: TGTGCCAGCAGCCGACGTAGCGGGAGCTCCTACAATGAGCAGTTCTTC
CDR3: CASSRRSGSSYNEQFF

J: TRBJ2-3
V: TRBV5-5
length: 16
size: once
D: TRBD2
DNA: TGTGCCAGCAGCTTGGGTCGGTCGGGGGGATCCGATACGCAGTATTTT
CDR3: CASSLGRSGGSDTQYF

J: TRBJ1-3
V: TRBV30
length: 15
size: -
D: TRBD1
DNA: TGTGCCTGGAGGACCGGGACAGTCTCTGGAAACACCATATATTTT
CDR3: CAWRTGTVSGNTIYF

J: TRBJ2-1
V: TRBV9
length: 14
size: -
D: -
DNA: TGTGCCAGCAGCGTAGGGCCTAGCTACGATGAGCAGTTCTTC
CDR3: CASSVGPSYDEQFF

J: TRBJ2-3
V: TRBV7-6
length: 14
size: -
D: -
DNA: TGTGCCAGCAGCCTAACTAGTTCTTGGGATACGCAGTATTTT
CDR3: CASSLTSSWDTQYF

J: TRBJ1-4
V: TRBV15
length: 13
size: -
D: -
DNA: TGTGCCACCAGGACGATGGGGCACGAAAAACTGTTTTTT
CDR3: CATRTMGHEKLFF

J: TRBJ1-2
V: TRBV19
length: 12
size: -
D: -
DNA: TGTGCCAGTAGCCGGAGGGACGGGGACCACACCTTC
CDR3: CASSRRDGDHTF

J: TRBJ2-5
V: TRBV6-2/TRBV6-3
length: 13
size: -
D: TRBD1
DNA: TGTGCCAGCAGCCAAACAGGGGTTTCTCCCCAGTACTTC
CDR3: CASSQTGVSPQYF

J: TRBJ2-1
V: TRBV4-1
length: 13
size: -
D: -
DNA: TGCGCCAGCAGCCAAGATCAGGGCCTGGGGCAGTTCTTC
CDR3: CASSQDQGLGQFF

J: TRBJ2-1
V: TRBV7-3
length: 13
size: -
D: -
DNA: TGTGCCAGCAGCTTTACCCCAGGTGATGAGCAGTTCTTC
CDR3: CASSFTPGDEQFF

J: TRBJ2-7
V: TRBV25-1
length: 13
size: -
D: -
DNA: TGTGCCAGCAGTGCGGCAGGGAGCTACGAGCAGTACTTC
CDR3: CASSAAGSYEQYF